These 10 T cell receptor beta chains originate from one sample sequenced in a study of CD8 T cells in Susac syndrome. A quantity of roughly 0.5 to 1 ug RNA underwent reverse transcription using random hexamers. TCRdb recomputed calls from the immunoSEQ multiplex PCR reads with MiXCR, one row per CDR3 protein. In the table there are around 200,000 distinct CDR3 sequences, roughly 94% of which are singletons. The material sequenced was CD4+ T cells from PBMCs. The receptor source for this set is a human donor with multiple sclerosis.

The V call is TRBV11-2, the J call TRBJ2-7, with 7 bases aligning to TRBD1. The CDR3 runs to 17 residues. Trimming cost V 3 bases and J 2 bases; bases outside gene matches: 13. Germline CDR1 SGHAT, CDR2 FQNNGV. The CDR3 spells CASSFEIRDRGTYEQYF. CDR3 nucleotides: TGTGCCAGCAGCTTCGAGATCCGGGACAGAGGGACCTACGAGCAGTACTTC.

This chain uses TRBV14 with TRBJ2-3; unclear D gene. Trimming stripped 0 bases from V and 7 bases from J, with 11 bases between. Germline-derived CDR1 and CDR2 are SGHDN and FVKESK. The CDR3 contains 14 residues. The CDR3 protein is CASSQDTTSYTQYF. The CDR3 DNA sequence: TGTGCCAGCAGCCAAGATACGACGAGTTATACGCAGTATTTT. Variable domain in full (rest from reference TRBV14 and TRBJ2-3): EAGVTQFPSHSVIEKGQTVTLRCDPISGHDNLYWYRRVMGKEIKFLLHFVKESKQDESGMPNNRFLAERTGGTYSTLKVQPAELEDSGVYFCASSQDTTSYTQYFGPGTRLTVL.

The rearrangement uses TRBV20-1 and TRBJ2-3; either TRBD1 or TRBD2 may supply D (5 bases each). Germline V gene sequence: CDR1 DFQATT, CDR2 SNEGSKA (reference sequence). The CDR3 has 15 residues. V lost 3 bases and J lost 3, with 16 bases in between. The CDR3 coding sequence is TGCAGTGCTAGGGACGGGACCCAGGCTACAGATACGCAGTATTTT. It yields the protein CSARDGTQATDTQYF.

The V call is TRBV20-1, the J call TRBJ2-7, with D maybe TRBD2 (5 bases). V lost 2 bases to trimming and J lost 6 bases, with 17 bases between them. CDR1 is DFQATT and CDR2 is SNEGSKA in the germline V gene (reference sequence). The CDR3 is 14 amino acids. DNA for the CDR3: TGCAGTGCTAGATCCCCCCGGGAATCTTCCGAGCAGTACGTC. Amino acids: CSARSPRESSEQYV.

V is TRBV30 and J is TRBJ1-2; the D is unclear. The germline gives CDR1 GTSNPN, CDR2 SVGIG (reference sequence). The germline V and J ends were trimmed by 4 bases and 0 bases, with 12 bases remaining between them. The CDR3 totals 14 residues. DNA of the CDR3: TGTGCCTGGATCCCTCGGGTAGCTAACTATGGCTACACCTTC. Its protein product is CAWIPRVANYGYTF.

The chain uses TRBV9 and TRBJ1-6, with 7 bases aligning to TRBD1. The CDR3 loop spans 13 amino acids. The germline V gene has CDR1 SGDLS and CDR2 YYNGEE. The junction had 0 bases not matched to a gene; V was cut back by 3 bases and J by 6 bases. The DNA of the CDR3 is TGTGCCAGCAGCGGGGACAGTAATTCACCCCTCCACTTT. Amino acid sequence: CASSGDSNSPLHF.

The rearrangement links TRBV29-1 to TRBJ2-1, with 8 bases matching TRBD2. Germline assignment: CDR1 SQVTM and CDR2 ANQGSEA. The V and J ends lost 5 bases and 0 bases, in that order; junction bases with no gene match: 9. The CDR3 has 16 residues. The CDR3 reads CSVHVAGGRSYNEQFF. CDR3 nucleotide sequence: TGCAGCGTTCATGTGGCGGGGGGACGCTCCTACAATGAGCAGTTCTTC.

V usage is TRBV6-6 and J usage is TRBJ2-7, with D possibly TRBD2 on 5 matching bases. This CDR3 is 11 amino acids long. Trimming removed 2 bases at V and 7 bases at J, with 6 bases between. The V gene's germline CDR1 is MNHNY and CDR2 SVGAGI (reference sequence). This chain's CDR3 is CASSYREEQYV. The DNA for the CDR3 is TGTGCCAGCAGTTACAGGGAGGAGCAGTACGTC.

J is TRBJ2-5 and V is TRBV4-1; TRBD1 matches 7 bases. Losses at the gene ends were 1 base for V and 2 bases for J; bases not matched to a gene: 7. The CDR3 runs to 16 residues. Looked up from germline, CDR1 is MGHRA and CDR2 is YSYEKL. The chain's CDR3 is CASSQGILQGQETQYF. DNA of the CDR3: TGCGCCAGCAGCCAAGGAATACTACAGGGGCAAGAGACCCAGTACTTC.

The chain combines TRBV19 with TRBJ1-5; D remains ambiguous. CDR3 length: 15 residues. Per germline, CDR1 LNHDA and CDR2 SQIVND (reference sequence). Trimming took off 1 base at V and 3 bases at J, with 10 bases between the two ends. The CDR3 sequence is CASSIVSLSNQPQHF. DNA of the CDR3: TGTGCCAGTAGTATAGTGTCACTTTCCAATCAGCCCCAGCATTTT.